These 10 T cell receptor beta chains came from one sample sequenced in a study of blood T cell repertoires in COVID-19. TCRdb's copy holds only in-frame clones and misses some; the assay was immunoSEQ multiplex PCR. The table includes about 250,000 clones, around 81% detected once. Source material: peripheral blood. These receptor sequences come from a middle-aged man with active or convalescent COVID-19.

The chain joins TRBV28 to TRBJ1-1; 8 bases map to TRBD1. The CDR3 has 14 residues. V trimming: 10 bases; J trimming: 2 bases; junction bases outside the gene matches: 9. CDR1 is MDHEN, CDR2 SYDVKM, per germline. In nucleotides, the CDR3 is TGTGCCACCTGGGGAACAGGGGGAAACACTGAAGCTTTCTTT. It yields the protein CATWGTGGNTEAFF. Drawing the rest from reference TRBV28 and TRBJ1-1, the complete variable domain is DVKVTQSSRYLVKRTGEKVFLECVQDMDHENMFWYRQDPGLGLRLIYFSYDVKMKEKGDIPEGYSVSREKKERFSLILESASTNQTSMYLCATWGTGGNTEAFFGQGTRLTVV.

The genes are TRBV27 and TRBJ1-1, with TRBD1 identical over 8 bases. The germline gives CDR1 MNHEY, CDR2 SMNVEV (reference sequence). V lost 10 bases and J lost 0; bases outside the gene matches: 4. The CDR3 runs to 13 residues. CDR3 sequence: CATADRVNTEAFF. The DNA for the CDR3 is TGTGCCACCGCGGACAGGGTGAACACTGAAGCTTTCTTT.

The CDR3 loop reads CAWSPRPGTSGGARSYEQYF. The DNA of the CDR3 is TGTGCCTGGAGTCCCCGCCCCGGGACTAGCGGGGGGGCTAGGTCCTACGAGCAGTACTTC. V is TRBV30 and J is TRBJ2-7; 16 bases map to TRBD2. Losses at the gene ends were 2 bases for V and 1 base for J; bases not matched to a gene: 14. From germline, CDR1 is GTSNPN and CDR2 SVGIG (reference sequence). The CDR3 runs 20 residues.

This chain connects TRBV15 to TRBJ1-4; TRBD1 agrees at 8 bases. Germline lookup yields CDR1 LNHNV and CDR2 YYDKDF (reference sequence). J gave up 0 bases and V 3 bases, and 0 bases lay outside the gene matches. CDR3 length: 15 residues. The CDR3 loop reads CATSRTGATNEKLFF. The DNA for the CDR3 is TGTGCCACCAGCAGGACAGGGGCAACTAATGAAAAACTGTTTTTT.

The rearrangement links TRBV27 to TRBJ1-2, with 9 bases that match TRBD1. CDR1 and CDR2 (germline): MNHEY, SMNVEV (reference sequence). The V segment lost 9 bases and the J segment 0 bases; nucleotides outside the gene matches: 8. This CDR3 comprises 15 residues. This CDR3 is CASSGTGSSNYGYTF. DNA for the CDR3: TGTGCCAGTTCCGGGACAGGGTCTTCTAACTATGGCTACACCTTC.

The genes are TRBV7-2 and TRBJ1-2; 7 bases fit TRBD1. J lost 1 base, V lost 3 bases, and 5 bases had no gene match. The CDR3 length is 15 residues. Germline CDR1 SGHTA, CDR2 FQGNSA. CDR3: CASSLGGTVNYGYTF. CDR3 coding DNA: TGTGCCAGCAGCTTGGGTGGGACAGTTAACTATGGCTACACCTTC.

The chain carries TRBV6-5 and TRBJ1-1; D not certain. There are 15 residues in the CDR3. Germline-derived CDR1 and CDR2 are MNHEY and SVGAGI. V lost 0 bases, J lost 12 bases, and 20 bases lay in between. DNA for the CDR3: TGTGCCAGCAGTTACTCGAAGGTGGCCCGGGTCGGGTCTTTCTTT. This gives the protein CASSYSKVARVGSFF.

This chain connects TRBV7-9 to TRBJ2-7; a possible D gene is TRBD1 (6 bases). CDR3 length: 13 amino acids. V lost 5 bases and J 3 bases, leaving 11 bases between the germline ends. Germline CDR1 reads SEHNR; CDR2 reads FQNEAQ (reference sequence). The CDR3: CASSLRGGYEQYF. The CDR3 DNA reads TGTGCCAGCAGCCTTCGAGGGGGCTACGAGCAGTACTTC.

This clone was recorded a few times. V usage is TRBV29-1 and J usage is TRBJ2-2; weak D call: TRBD1 (6 bases). With 7 bases removed from V and 6 bases from J, the gap between germline ends came to 15 bases. CDR3 length equals 13 residues. Germline lookup yields CDR1 SQVTM and CDR2 ANQGSEA. CDR3 amino acids: CSAVGQGSGELFF. CDR3 nucleotides: TGCAGCGCCGTGGGGCAGGGGTCCGGGGAGCTGTTTTTT.

The rearrangement uses TRBV11-2 and TRBJ1-2; 7 bases map to TRBD1. The CDR3 is 15 residues long. V was clipped by 5 bases and J by 4 bases; unmatched bases: 10. CDR1 is SGHAT, CDR2 FQNNGV, per germline. The CDR3, as DNA: TGTGCCAGCAGCCACACCAGACAGGGTCTCTATGGCTACACCTTC. Its protein is CASSHTRQGLYGYTF.